The rows below give T cell receptor beta chains drawn from one sample of a study of T cells in Graves' hyperthyroidism and ophthalmopathy. TCRdb itself ran the multiplex PCR reads through MiXCR, one entry per CDR3 protein. The sample carries 400,000 to 500,000 distinct CDR3 sequences, approximately 14% recorded once. Sample: blood. The receptors stem from a man younger than 30 with Graves' ophthalmopathy. Each CDR3 is given with its conserved first and last residue. A D gene is named only where the DNA matches it firmly. Some rows mark clone size as missing; the rest say once, few, many or name a class of expanded clone.

clone_size | j_call | v_call | d_call | cdr3_nt | cdr3_aa
- | TRBJ1-5 | TRBV6-2/TRBV6-3 | - | TGTGCCAGCAGTTATGCGGCGGTGGATCAGCCCCAGCATTTT | CASSYAAVDQPQHF
many | TRBJ2-7 | TRBV20-1 | TRBD1 | TGCAGTGCTCTTCCGGGACAGGGGTTCGAGCAGTACTTC | CSALPGQGFEQYF
many | TRBJ2-2 | TRBV27 | TRBD2 | TGTGCCAGCAGTTTATCGATAAGGCTAGCGGCGAACACCGGGGAGCTGTTTTTT | CASSLSIRLAANTGELFF
many | TRBJ1-1 | TRBV12-3/TRBV12-4 | - | TGTGCCAGCAGTCGTCCGGGGGCCCGGGGCACTGAAGCTTTCTTT | CASSRPGARGTEAFF
- | TRBJ2-5 | TRBV4-2 | - | TGTGCCAGCAGCCAAGATCGCGCAGGGGGGCAAGAGACCCAGTACTTC | CASSQDRAGGQETQYF
many | TRBJ2-7 | TRBV4-2 | TRBD2 | TGTGCCAGCAGCCAAGAGGGACTAGCGGAAACCTACGAGCAGTACTTC | CASSQEGLAETYEQYF
many | TRBJ1-1 | TRBV7-3 | - | TGTGCCAGCAGCCCTTCCGGGCAACCGGCATACTCCGCTTTCTTT | CASSPSGQPAYSAFF
many | TRBJ1-4 | TRBV30 | - | TGTGCCGTTTCAAGGGGAGCTAATGAAAAACTGTTTTTT | CAVSRGANEKLFF
few | TRBJ1-2 | TRBV7-9 | TRBD1 | TGTGCCAGCAGCACGGGACAGGGGGACTATGGCTACACCTTC | CASSTGQGDYGYTF
many | TRBJ1-1 | TRBV20-1 | - | TGCAGTGCTATTCCCGGGACGGTGAACACTGAAGCTTTCTTT | CSAIPGTVNTEAFF
few | TRBJ2-5 | TRBV3-1 | - | TGTGCCAGCAGCCAAGGACATGAGCTTGGGGAGACCCAGTACTTC | CASSQGHELGETQYF
- | TRBJ2-3 | TRBV9 | - | TGTGCCAGCAGCGTAGAGGCGGTGGGGCGGTCAGATACGCAGTATTTT | CASSVEAVGRSDTQYF
many | TRBJ2-1 | TRBV29-1 | - | TGCAGCGTTGTACCCAGGGTAAATGAGCAGTTCTTC | CSVVPRVNEQFF
many | TRBJ1-6 | TRBV2 | - | TGTGCCAGCAGTGAACGTTGGCAGAGGAATTCACCCCTCCACTTT | CASSERWQRNSPLHF